These T cell receptor beta chains were read from a single sample in a study of identical twins. Each CDR3 protein is one row after TCRdb ran MiXCR on the 5' RACE reads. This sample carries about 530,000 distinct CDR3 sequences, approximately 16% of them seen once, and the ten largest clones take more than 0.4%. The sample was also reused in another study, on yellow fever vaccine responses in identical twins.

The sequenced sample consisted of CD4+ T cells sorted from blood. The receptors here all came from a woman between 18 and 29 years old in good health. The CDR3 runs from the conserved cysteine through the conserved F or W. D genes are given only for firm matches. Clone size is stated in some rows and not others, as once, few, many or a class when expanded.

>-|TRBJ2-5|-|TRBV5-6
TGTGCCAGCAGCTTGGACCAGGGGCGCCGAGAGACCCAGTACTTC
CASSLDQGRRETQYF
>-|TRBJ2-2|-|TRBV10-3
TGTGCCATCACGGCTGGAGCGAACACCGGGGAGCTGTTTTTT
CAITAGANTGELFF
>-|TRBJ2-5|-|TRBV20-1
TGCAGTGCTAGGCCCATCATAGAGGCCCCAGAGACCCAGTACTTC
CSARPIIEAPETQYF
>TRBD2|TRBJ2-7|-|TRBV9
TGTGCCAGCAGCGTAGGACCTAGCGGGAGGCTTACCTACGAGCAGTACTTC
CASSVGPSGRLTYEQYF
>TRBD2|TRBJ2-1|-|TRBV12-3/TRBV12-4
TGTGCCAGCACTGGACTAGTGGGCAATGAGCAGTTCTTC
CASTGLVGNEQFF
>TRBD2|TRBJ2-3|-|TRBV20-1
TGCAGTGCCCCCGGGACTAGCGGGGGGGTTGGTCCCCCAGATACGCAGTATTTT
CSAPGTSGGVGPPDTQYF
>TRBD1|TRBJ2-7|-|TRBV2
TGTGCCAGCAGTCCCGGACAGGGCCAGATAGGTGGCTACGAGCAGTACTTC
CASSPGQGQIGGYEQYF
>-|TRBJ2-1|few|TRBV2
TGTGCCAGCGGCAGGGATACCTACAATGAGCAGTTCTTC
CASGRDTYNEQFF
>TRBD2|TRBJ2-1|few|TRBV20-1
TGCAGTGCAACGGGACTAGCGGACTACAATGAGCAGTTCTTC
CSATGLADYNEQFF
>-|TRBJ2-3|few|TRBV20-1
TGCAGTGCTAGAATGAGGGATACGCAGTATTTT
CSARMRDTQYF
>-|TRBJ2-7|-|TRBV7-9
TGTGCCAGCAGCTTAGAATGGGTGGGGGGTTCGAAGCAGTACTTC
CASSLEWVGGSKQYF
>TRBD1|TRBJ1-5|many|TRBV12-3/TRBV12-4
TGTGCCAGCACCCGGGACAGTTACAATCAGCCCCAGCATTTT
CASTRDSYNQPQHF
>TRBD1|TRBJ1-2|-|TRBV12-3/TRBV12-4
TGTGCCAGCAGCGGACAGGGTAGAGGCGTCTATGGCTACACCTTC
CASSGQGRGVYGYTF
>-|TRBJ2-3|few|TRBV4-1
TGCGCCAGCAGCCAAGGGCCGGGACGGTACACAGATACGCAGTATTTT
CASSQGPGRYTDTQYF
>-|TRBJ2-1|-|TRBV24-1
TGTGCCACCAGTGATTTGGTAGCGTCCTCCTACAATGAGCAGTTCTTC
CATSDLVASSYNEQFF
>-|TRBJ2-3|-|TRBV7-9
TGTGCCAGCAGCTTAACTATCAGCAAAGATACGCAGTATTTT
CASSLTISKDTQYF
>TRBD2|TRBJ2-3|-|TRBV10-3
TGTGCCATCAGTAAGGCTAGCGGAACCACAGATACGCAGTATTTT
CAISKASGTTDTQYF
>-|TRBJ2-6|-|TRBV6-1
TGTGCCAGCAGCACGACAGCCTCTGGGGCCAACGTCCTGACTTTC
CASSTTASGANVLTF
>-|TRBJ1-1|few|TRBV5-1
TGCGCCAGCAGCAAGGACTCGACGGTGAACACTGAAGCTTTCTTT
CASSKDSTVNTEAFF
>-|TRBJ2-3|-|TRBV19
TGTGCCAGTAGTGCCGGTATAGATACGCAGTATTTT
CASSAGIDTQYF
>-|TRBJ2-5|few|TRBV27
TGTGCCAGCAGTCCCTTGGACTTCCAAGAGACCCAGTACTTC
CASSPLDFQETQYF
>-|TRBJ2-2|-|TRBV24-1
TGTGCCACCAGTGCTATGGGAACCGGGGAGCTGTTTTTT
CATSAMGTGELFF
>TRBD2|TRBJ2-5|-|TRBV24-1
TGTGCCACCAGTGACCTAGGACTAGCGGGGGGCCCAGAGACCCAGTACTTC
CATSDLGLAGGPETQYF
>-|TRBJ2-5|few|TRBV24-1
TGTGCCACCAGTGATTCCGGGTTCGGTGGAGGGGAGACCCAGTACTTC
CATSDSGFGGGETQYF
>-|TRBJ1-3|-|TRBV6-1
TGTGCCAGCAGTGAAGACTGGTTCTCTGGAAACACCATATATTTT
CASSEDWFSGNTIYF